Here is one T cell receptor (beta chain) with its context. These data come from a study of technical replicates of blood from a few donors. V was pared by 4 bases and J by 1 base, with 4 bases of the junction left unmatched. This CDR3 contains 15 residues. Germline V gene data show CDR1 as LGHNA and CDR2 as YSLEER. Only in-frame clones appear in the TCRdb table, and some are missing; sequencing was by immunoSEQ multiplex PCR. There are approximately 97,000 clones in the sample; 85% to 95% occur only once, and 0.3% to 0.35% lies in the top ten. Sequenced material: T cells isolated from PBMCs. The rearrangement uses TRBV4-3 and TRBJ2-1; 7 nucleotides agree with TRBD1. The origin of this receptor is a human donor in good health. Here the CDR3 reads CASSPSTGSYNEQFF. The DNA for the CDR3 is TGCGCCAGCAGCCCGTCGACAGGGTCCTACAATGAGCAGTTCTTC.